The clone carrying this T cell receptor (beta chain) occurred many times. The TCRbeta library was prepared with unique molecular identifiers. TCRdb redid the calling of the PCR reads with MiXCR, one entry per CDR3 protein. The repertoire consists of tens of thousands of distinct CDR3 sequences, with 7.3% occurring once and the leading ten covering approximately 2.4%. The sample is drawn from a study of T-cell reconstitution after alpha-beta-depleted transplantation in children. Trimming removed 3 bases from V and 4 bases from J, with 17 bases in between. The CDR3 sequence is 16 residues long. The specimen was PBMCs from the stem cell graft donor, collected from the stem cell graft. The gene calls are TRBV12-3 or TRBV12-4 and TRBJ2-3; possibly TRBD2 for D (5 bases). This receptor was obtained from a human donor who donated a stem cell graft to a child with acute lymphoblastic leukemia. The CDR3 reads CASSFKRLRVADTQYF. In DNA form, the CDR3 reads TGTGCCAGCAGTTTCAAGCGGTTAAGGGTCGCAGATACGCAGTATTTT.